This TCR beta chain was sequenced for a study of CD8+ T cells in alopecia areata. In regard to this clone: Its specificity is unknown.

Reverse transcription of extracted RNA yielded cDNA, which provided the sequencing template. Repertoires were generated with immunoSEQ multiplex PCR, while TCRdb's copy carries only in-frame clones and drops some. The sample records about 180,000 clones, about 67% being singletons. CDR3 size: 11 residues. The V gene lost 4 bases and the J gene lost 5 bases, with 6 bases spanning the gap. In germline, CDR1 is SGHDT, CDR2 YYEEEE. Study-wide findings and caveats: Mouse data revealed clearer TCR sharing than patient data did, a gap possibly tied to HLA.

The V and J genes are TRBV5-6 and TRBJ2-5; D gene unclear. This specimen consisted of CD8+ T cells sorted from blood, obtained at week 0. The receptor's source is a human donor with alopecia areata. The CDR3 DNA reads TGTGCCAGCAGCGTGGTGGAGACCCAGTACTTC. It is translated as CASSVVETQYF.